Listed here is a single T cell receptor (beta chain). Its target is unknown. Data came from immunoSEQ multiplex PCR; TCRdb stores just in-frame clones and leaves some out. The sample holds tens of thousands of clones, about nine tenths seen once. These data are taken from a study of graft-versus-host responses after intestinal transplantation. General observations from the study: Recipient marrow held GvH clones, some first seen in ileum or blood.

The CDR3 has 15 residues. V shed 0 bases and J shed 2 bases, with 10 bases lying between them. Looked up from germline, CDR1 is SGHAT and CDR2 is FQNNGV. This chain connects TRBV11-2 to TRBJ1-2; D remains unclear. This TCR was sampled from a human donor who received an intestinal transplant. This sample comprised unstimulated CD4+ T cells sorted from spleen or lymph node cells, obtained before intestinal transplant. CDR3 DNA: TGTGCCAGCAGCTTAGATCTGTACAACAACTATGGCTACACCTTC. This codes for CASSLDLYNNYGYTF.